These T cell receptor beta chains were read from a single sample in a study of blood T cell repertoires in COVID-19. The assay was immunoSEQ multiplex PCR, and TCRdb's table has in-frame clones only and misses some. The sample includes 55,000 to 90,000 clones, about 88% seen only once; the top ten take approximately 1.5%. The specimen sequenced was peripheral blood. The receptors derive from a human donor in a cohort sampled during active COVID-19. Each CDR3 is given with its conserved first and last residue. D genes are given only for firm matches. Only part of the rows carry a size: once, few, many, or a class if the clone is expanded.

NA,TRBV15,TRBD1,TRBJ2-3,CATSRGTGTGNKYF,TGTGCCACCAGCAGAGGGACCGGGACAGGGAATAAGTATTTT
NA,TRBV9,NA,TRBJ2-3,CASSADTTDTQYF,TGTGCCAGCAGCGCGGACACCACAGATACGCAGTATTTT
NA,TRBV28,TRBD1,TRBJ1-2,CASRLGTGETGYTF,TGTGCCAGCAGATTAGGGACAGGGGAAACTGGCTACACCTTC
NA,TRBV3-1/TRBV3-2,NA,TRBJ1-2,CASSQDSVVGYTF,TGTGCCAGCAGCCAAGACAGTGTGGTTGGCTACACCTTC
NA,TRBV1,NA,TRBJ2-3,CTSSQDIGLAGHTDTQYF,TGCACCAGCAGCCAAGACATCGGACTAGCGGGACACACAGATACGCAGTATTTT
NA,TRBV10-1,NA,TRBJ2-1,CASSVSAAFPFNEQFF,TGCGCCAGCAGTGTCTCGGCGGCCTTCCCGTTCAATGAGCAGTTCTTC
NA,TRBV7-9,TRBD1,TRBJ1-2,CASSFAQGIGGYTF,TGTGCCAGCAGCTTCGCACAGGGGATCGGTGGCTACACCTTC
NA,TRBV4-2,NA,TRBJ2-1,CASSQDTQTRNEQFF,TGTGCCAGCAGCCAAGATACCCAAACTAGGAATGAGCAGTTCTTC
NA,TRBV7-2,NA,TRBJ2-5,CASATGWVQETQYF,TGTGCCAGCGCAACAGGGTGGGTTCAAGAGACCCAGTACTTC
NA,TRBV2,TRBD1,TRBJ1-5,CASRRTGEGNQPQHF,TGTGCCAGCAGGCGAACAGGGGAGGGCAATCAGCCCCAGCATTTT
NA,TRBV27,NA,TRBJ2-6,CASSLHGSGANVLTF,TGTGCCAGCAGTTTACACGGCTCTGGGGCCAACGTCCTGACTTTC
NA,TRBV6-5,NA,TRBJ1-1,CASSPGRFTEAFF,TGTGCCAGCAGTCCGGGGAGGTTCACTGAAGCTTTCTTT
NA,TRBV4-2,TRBD2,TRBJ2-3,CASSGSGLAGGDTQYF,TGTGCCAGCAGCGGGTCCGGCCTAGCGGGAGGAGATACGCAGTATTTT
NA,TRBV19,TRBD2,TRBJ2-2,CASSPSGSYGTGELFF,TGTGCCAGTAGTCCTAGCGGGAGTTATGGCACCGGGGAGCTGTTTTTT
few,TRBV28,TRBD2,TRBJ2-7,CASNPSGRASYEQYF,TGTGCCAGCAACCCTAGCGGGAGGGCCTCCTACGAGCAGTACTTC
NA,TRBV4-2,TRBD2,TRBJ2-6,CASSQEGAGGSGANVLTF,TGTGCCAGCAGCCAAGAGGGAGCGGGAGGCTCTGGGGCCAACGTCCTGACTTTC
once,TRBV10-3,NA,TRBJ2-1,CAIRRDNEQFF,TGTGCCATCAGGAGGGACAATGAGCAGTTCTTC
NA,TRBV10-2,TRBD2,TRBJ2-1,CASSAGGNREQFF,TGCGCCAGCAGTGCGGGAGGGAACCGCGAGCAGTTCTTC
NA,TRBV7-2,NA,TRBJ2-3,CASSRTAGKTRIDTQYF,TGTGCCAGCAGCCGTACGGCCGGGAAGACCCGCATAGATACGCAGTATTTT
NA,TRBV4-1,TRBD1,TRBJ1-1,CASSLRIIAGQGTTEAFF,TGCGCCAGCAGCCTAAGGATCATCGCGGGACAGGGAACTACTGAAGCTTTCTTT
NA,TRBV7-6,NA,TRBJ2-3,CASSLLSWALTDTQYF,TGTGCCAGCAGCTTATTGTCTTGGGCGTTGACAGATACGCAGTATTTT
once,TRBV30,NA,TRBJ2-5,CAWREQVLETQYF,TGTGCCTGGAGAGAACAGGTTCTGGAGACCCAGTACTTC
NA,TRBV12-5,TRBD2,TRBJ2-1,CASGSGGYNEQFF,TGTGCTAGTGGTTCGGGGGGCTACAATGAGCAGTTCTTC
NA,TRBV7-2,NA,TRBJ2-1,CASSPGGTAYNEQFF,TGTGCCAGCAGCCCTGGGGGGACAGCCTACAATGAGCAGTTCTTC
NA,TRBV19,NA,TRBJ2-3,CASSIDRREAQYF,TGTGCCAGTAGTATAGATCGCAGGGAGGCGCAGTATTTT
NA,TRBV27,NA,TRBJ1-3,CASSSNRVRAGNTIYF,TGTGCCAGCAGTTCCAACAGGGTCCGAGCTGGAAACACCATATATTTT
NA,TRBV10-3,TRBD2,TRBJ2-2,CAISDASGNTGELFF,TGTGCCATCAGTGACGCTAGCGGGAACACCGGGGAGCTGTTTTTT
few,TRBV4-1,NA,TRBJ2-1,CASSQDGGLYNEQFF,TGCGCCAGCAGCCAAGATGGAGGCCTCTACAATGAGCAGTTCTTC
NA,TRBV10-1,NA,TRBJ2-2,CASSESRSKTGELFF,TGCGCCAGCAGTGAGTCGAGGAGTAAGACCGGGGAGCTGTTTTTT
NA,TRBV11-3,NA,TRBJ2-1,CASSFSGGLFNEQFF,TGTGCCAGCAGCTTTTCCGGAGGACTGTTCAATGAGCAGTTCTTC
NA,TRBV19,TRBD1,TRBJ1-5,CASSSGQGQPQHF,TGTGCCAGTAGTTCGGGACAGGGACAGCCCCAGCATTTT
NA,TRBV19,NA,TRBJ2-1,CASSLRTKLYEQFF,TGTGCCAGTAGTCTACGGACTAAGTTGTATGAGCAGTTCTTC
NA,TRBV28,TRBD1,TRBJ1-1,CASSLGTGGTEAFF,TGTGCCAGCAGTTTAGGTACAGGGGGGACTGAAGCTTTCTTT
NA,TRBV20-1,NA,TRBJ2-1,CSARLNNEQFF,TGCAGTGCCCGGTTGAACAATGAGCAGTTCTTC
NA,TRBV30,TRBD1,TRBJ1-2,CAWRGRGRGTHGYTF,TGTGCCTGGAGGGGCAGGGGGCGCGGGACCCATGGCTACACCTTC
few,TRBV29-1,TRBD1,TRBJ1-1,CSAMGQGGTEAFF,TGCAGCGCCATGGGACAGGGGGGCACTGAAGCTTTCTTT
NA,TRBV4-1,NA,TRBJ2-3,CASSHRQGREDTQYF,TGCGCCAGCAGCCACCGCCAAGGGAGAGAAGATACGCAGTATTTT
NA,TRBV10-1,NA,TRBJ1-2,CASSDDSYGYTF,TGCGCCAGCAGTGACGACAGCTATGGCTACACCTTC
NA,TRBV12-3/TRBV12-4,TRBD1,TRBJ1-1,CASSFARGTEAFF,TGTGCCAGCAGTTTTGCCAGGGGGACTGAAGCTTTCTTT
NA,TRBV6-5,NA,TRBJ2-7,CASSYSYRSSSYEQYF,TGTGCCAGCAGTTACTCGTACAGATCGAGCTCCTACGAGCAGTACTTC
NA,TRBV7-9,TRBD1,TRBJ1-6,CASSGPPGQGLFSPLHF,TGTGCCAGCAGCGGCCCTCCAGGACAGGGGCTCTTTTCACCCCTCCACTTT
NA,TRBV3-1/TRBV3-2,TRBD1,TRBJ1-4,CASSLRTGGREKLFF,TGTGCCAGCAGCCTCCGAACAGGGGGTCGGGAAAAACTGTTTTTT
NA,TRBV7-9,TRBD2,TRBJ2-1,CASSSTTSGSPNEQFF,TGTGCCAGCAGCTCTACGACTAGCGGGAGCCCCAATGAGCAGTTCTTC
once,TRBV6-5,NA,TRBJ1-5,CASTIPGNQPQHF,TGTGCCAGCACGATCCCGGGAAATCAGCCCCAGCATTTT
NA,TRBV6-5,TRBD2,TRBJ2-3,CASSRAGPTDTQYF,TGTGCCAGCAGCCGAGCGGGGCCCACAGATACGCAGTATTTT
NA,TRBV14,NA,TRBJ2-5,CASSQGRGRGWETQYF,TGTGCCAGCAGCCAAGGCAGGGGACGTGGATGGGAGACCCAGTACTTC
NA,TRBV11-1,NA,TRBJ2-3,CASSRQQSTDTQYF,TGTGCCAGCAGCCGACAACAAAGCACAGATACGCAGTATTTT
NA,TRBV7-2,NA,TRBJ2-1,CASSLPSSYNEQFF,TGTGCCAGCAGCTTACCGAGCTCCTACAATGAGCAGTTCTTC
NA,TRBV11-3,NA,TRBJ1-6,CASSLEVQGYGSPLHF,TGTGCCAGCAGCTTAGAAGTACAGGGTTACGGTTCACCCCTCCACTTT
NA,TRBV14,NA,TRBJ1-2,CASSRGRAKSYTF,TGTGCCAGCAGCCGGGGCAGGGCCAAAAGCTACACCTTC
NA,TRBV5-5,NA,TRBJ2-7,CASSSEGGGSYEQYF,TGTGCCAGCAGCTCGGAGGGGGGGGGCTCCTACGAGCAGTACTTC
NA,TRBV30,TRBD2,TRBJ2-5,CAWRAGARETQYF,TGTGCCTGGAGGGCGGGAGCTAGGGAGACCCAGTACTTC
NA,TRBV6-5,TRBD1,TRBJ1-4,CASMGTANEKLFF,TGTGCCAGCATGGGGACAGCTAATGAAAAACTGTTTTTT